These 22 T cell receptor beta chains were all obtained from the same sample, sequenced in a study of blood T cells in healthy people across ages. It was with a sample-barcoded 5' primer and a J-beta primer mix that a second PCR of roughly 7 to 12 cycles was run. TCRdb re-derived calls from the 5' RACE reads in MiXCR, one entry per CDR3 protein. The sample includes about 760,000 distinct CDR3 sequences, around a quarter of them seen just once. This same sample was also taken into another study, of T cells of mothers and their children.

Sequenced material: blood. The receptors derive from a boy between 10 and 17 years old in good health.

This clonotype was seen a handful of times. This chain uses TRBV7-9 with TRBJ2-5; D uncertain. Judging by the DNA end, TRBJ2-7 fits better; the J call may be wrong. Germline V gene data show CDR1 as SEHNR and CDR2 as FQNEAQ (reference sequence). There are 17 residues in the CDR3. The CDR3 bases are TGTGCCAGCAGCTTCTCCCCCCCGACCGGGCCCTCCTACGAGCAGTACTTC. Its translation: CASSFSPPTGPSYEQYF.

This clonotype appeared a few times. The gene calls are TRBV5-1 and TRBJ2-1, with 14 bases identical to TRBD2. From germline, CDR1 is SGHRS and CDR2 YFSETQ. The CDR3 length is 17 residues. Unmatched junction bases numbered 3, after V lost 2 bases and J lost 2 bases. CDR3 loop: CASSLPGLAGAYNEQFF. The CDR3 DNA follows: TGCGCCAGCAGCTTACCGGGACTAGCGGGAGCCTACAATGAGCAGTTCTTC.

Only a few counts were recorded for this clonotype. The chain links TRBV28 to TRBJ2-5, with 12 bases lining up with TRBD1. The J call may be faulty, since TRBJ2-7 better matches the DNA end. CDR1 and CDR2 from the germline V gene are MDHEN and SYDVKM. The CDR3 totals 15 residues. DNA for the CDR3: TGTGCCAGCAGTGTTCCGGGACAGGGGGCCAACGAGCAGTACTTC. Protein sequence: CASSVPGQGANEQYF.

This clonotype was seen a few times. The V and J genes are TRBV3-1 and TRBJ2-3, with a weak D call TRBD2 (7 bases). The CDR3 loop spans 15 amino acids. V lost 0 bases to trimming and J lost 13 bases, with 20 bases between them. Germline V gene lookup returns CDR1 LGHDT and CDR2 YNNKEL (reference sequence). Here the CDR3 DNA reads TGTGCCAGCAGCCAAGATCAGGGGCCGGGGGGTTCAAAGTATTTT. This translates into CASSQDQGPGGSKYF.

CDR3 amino acids: CASSPPGVPYEQYF. The CDR3 nucleotides are TGTGCCAGCTCACCACCGGGGGTTCCCTACGAGCAGTACTTC. This chain uses TRBV18 with TRBJ2-7; either TRBD1 or TRBD2 may fit D (5 bases each). This CDR3 has 14 residues. CDR1 is KGHSH and CDR2 is LQKENI in the germline V gene. Trimming left V 0 bases short and J 2 bases short, with 8 bases between.

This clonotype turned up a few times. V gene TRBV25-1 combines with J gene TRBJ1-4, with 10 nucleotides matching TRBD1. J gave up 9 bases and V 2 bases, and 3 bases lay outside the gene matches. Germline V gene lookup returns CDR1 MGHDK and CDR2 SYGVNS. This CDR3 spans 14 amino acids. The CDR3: CASSEEDRGKKLFF. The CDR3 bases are TGTGCCAGCAGTGAAGAGGACAGGGGGAAAAAACTGTTTTTT.

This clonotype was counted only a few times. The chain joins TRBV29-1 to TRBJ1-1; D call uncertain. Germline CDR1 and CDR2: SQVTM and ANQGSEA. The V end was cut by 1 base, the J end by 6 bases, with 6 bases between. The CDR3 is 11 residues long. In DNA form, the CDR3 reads TGCAGCGTTGAAGTAGGGTCTGAAGCTTTCTTT. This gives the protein CSVEVGSEAFF. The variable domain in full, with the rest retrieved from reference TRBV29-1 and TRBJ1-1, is SAVISQKPSRDICQRGTSLTIQCQVDSQVTMMFWYRQQPGQSLTLIATANQGSEATYESGFVIDKFPISRPNLTFSTLTVSNMSPEDSSIYLCSVEVGSEAFFGQGTRLTVV.

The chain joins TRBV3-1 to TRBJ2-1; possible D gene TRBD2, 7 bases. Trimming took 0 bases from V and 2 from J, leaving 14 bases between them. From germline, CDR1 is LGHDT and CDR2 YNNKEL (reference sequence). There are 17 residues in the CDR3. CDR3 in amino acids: CASSQDSGGAPYNEQFF. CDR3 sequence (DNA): TGTGCCAGCAGCCAAGATTCTGGGGGGGCGCCCTACAATGAGCAGTTCTTC.

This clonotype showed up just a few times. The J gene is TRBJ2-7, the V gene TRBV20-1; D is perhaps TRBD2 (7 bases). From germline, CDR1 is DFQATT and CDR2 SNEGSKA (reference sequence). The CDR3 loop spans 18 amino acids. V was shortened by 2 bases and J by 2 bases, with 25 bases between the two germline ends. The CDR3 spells CSARSTPQGLAATYEQYF. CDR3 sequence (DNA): TGCAGTGCTAGATCGACTCCCCAGGGGCTAGCGGCGACCTACGAGCAGTACTTC.

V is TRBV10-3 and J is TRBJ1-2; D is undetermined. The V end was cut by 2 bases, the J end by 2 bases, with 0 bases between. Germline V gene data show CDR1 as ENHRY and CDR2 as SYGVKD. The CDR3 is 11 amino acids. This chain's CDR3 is CAISENYGYTF. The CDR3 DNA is TGTGCCATCAGTGAGAACTATGGCTACACCTTC.

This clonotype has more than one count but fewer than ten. As DNA, the CDR3 is TGTGCCAGCAGCCCTCTTGGGGTCCCAAACTCCTACGAGCAGTACTTC. Residues: CASSPLGVPNSYEQYF. The gene calls are TRBV7-9 and TRBJ2-5; D gene uncertain. TRBJ2-7 matches the DNA end more closely, so the J call is doubtful. The CDR3 length is 16 residues. The germline CDR1 and CDR2 sequences are SEHNR and FQNEAQ (reference sequence).

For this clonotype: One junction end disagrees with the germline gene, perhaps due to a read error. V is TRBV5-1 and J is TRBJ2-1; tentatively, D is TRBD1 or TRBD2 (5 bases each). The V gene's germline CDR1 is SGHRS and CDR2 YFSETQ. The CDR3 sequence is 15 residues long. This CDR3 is CASSLASSGGNEQFF. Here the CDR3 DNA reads TGCGCTAGCAGCTTGGCCTCAAGTGGGGGCAATGAGCAGTTCTTC.

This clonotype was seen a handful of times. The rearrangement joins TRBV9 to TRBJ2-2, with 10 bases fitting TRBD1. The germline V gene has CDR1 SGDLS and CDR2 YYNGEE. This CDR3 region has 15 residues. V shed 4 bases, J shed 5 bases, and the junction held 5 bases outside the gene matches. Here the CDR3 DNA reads TGTGCCAGCAGCCCCCGGGACAGGGGTACCGGGGAGCTGTTTTTT. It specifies CASSPRDRGTGELFF.

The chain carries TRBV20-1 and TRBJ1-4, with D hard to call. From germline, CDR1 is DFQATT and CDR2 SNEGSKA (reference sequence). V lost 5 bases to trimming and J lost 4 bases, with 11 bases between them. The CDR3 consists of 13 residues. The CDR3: CSAYDTHNEKLFF. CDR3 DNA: TGCAGTGCTTATGACACTCATAATGAAAAACTGTTTTTT.

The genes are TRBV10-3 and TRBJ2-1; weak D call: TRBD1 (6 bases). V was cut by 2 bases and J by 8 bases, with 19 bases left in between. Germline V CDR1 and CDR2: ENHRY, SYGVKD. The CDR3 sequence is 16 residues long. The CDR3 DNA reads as TGTGCCATCAGTGAGCCGGGACACGCCGAAAGGGATGAGCAGTTCTTC. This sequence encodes CAISEPGHAERDEQFF.

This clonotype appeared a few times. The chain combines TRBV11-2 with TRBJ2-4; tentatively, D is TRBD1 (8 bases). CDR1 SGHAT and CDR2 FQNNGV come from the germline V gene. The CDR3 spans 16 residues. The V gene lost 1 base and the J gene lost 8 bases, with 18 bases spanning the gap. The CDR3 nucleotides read TGTGCCAGCAGCTTAGCAAACAGGGGGGGTTTGGACATTCAGTACTTC. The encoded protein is CASSLANRGGLDIQYF.

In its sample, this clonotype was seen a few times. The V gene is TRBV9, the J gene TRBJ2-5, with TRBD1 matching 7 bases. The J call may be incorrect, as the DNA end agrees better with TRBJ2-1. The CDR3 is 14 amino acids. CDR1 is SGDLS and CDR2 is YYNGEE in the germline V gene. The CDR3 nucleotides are TGTGCCAGTAGCCCTCAGGGGACAGTGCCTGAGCAGTTCTTC. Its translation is CASSPQGTVPEQFF.

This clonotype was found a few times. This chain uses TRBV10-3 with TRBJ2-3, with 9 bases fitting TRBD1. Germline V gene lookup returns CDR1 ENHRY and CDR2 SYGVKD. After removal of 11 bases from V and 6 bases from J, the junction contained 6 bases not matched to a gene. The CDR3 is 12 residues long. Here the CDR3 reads CALGQGSDTQYF. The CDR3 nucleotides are TGTGCCCTTGGACAGGGGTCGGATACGCAGTATTTT.

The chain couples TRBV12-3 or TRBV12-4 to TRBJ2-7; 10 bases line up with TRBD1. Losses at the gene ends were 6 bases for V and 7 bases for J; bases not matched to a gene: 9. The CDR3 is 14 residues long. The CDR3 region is CASSLGTGEGEQYF. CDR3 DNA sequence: TGTGCCAGCAGCCTCGGGACAGGGGAGGGGGAGCAGTACTTC.

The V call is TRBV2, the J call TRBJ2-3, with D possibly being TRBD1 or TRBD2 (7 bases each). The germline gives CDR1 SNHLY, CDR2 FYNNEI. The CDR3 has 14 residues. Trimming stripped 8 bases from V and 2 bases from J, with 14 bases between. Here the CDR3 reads CASDDRDYTDTQYF. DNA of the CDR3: TGTGCCAGCGACGACAGGGACTACACAGATACGCAGTATTTT.

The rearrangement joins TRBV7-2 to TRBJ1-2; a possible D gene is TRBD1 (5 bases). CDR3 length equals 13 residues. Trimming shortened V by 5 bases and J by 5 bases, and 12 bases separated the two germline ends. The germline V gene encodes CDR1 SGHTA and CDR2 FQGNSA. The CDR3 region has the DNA TGTGCCAGCAGCCACCTCAGGGCATATGGCTACACCTTC. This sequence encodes CASSHLRAYGYTF.

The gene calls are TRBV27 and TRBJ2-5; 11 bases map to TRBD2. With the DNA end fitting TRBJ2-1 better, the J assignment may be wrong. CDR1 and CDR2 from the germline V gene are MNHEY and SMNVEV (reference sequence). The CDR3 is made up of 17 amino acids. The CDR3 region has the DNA TGTGCCAGCAGTTCGCCAATGATAGCGGGGGGGCCCGGTGAGCAGTTCTTC. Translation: CASSSPMIAGGPGEQFF.